This T cell receptor beta chain was documented in a study of regulatory T cells in long-lasting Graves disease. Study findings and constraints: Less diverse TCR repertoires were seen in persistent Graves' patients than in newly diagnosed ones. Repertoires from persistent disease leaned toward TRBV28, TRBJ1-2 and TRBJ2-5. Only a small sample size was used, which may have cut accuracy. Comparison showed that persistent patients shared more public clonotypes (fewer than 3,000) than new patients (966).

Through Arm-PCR of CDR3 regions and iRepertoire HTBI primers, TCR beta libraries were built. A single record per CDR3 protein comes from TCRdb applying MiXCR to the multiplex PCR reads. The table includes over 300,000 distinct CDR3 sequences, around 20% detected once. The CDR3 runs to 15 residues. V dropped 3 bases and J dropped 9; count of bases not matched to a gene: 7. From germline, CDR1 is SEHNR and CDR2 FQNEAQ (reference sequence). Time point in this sample: persistent/refractory GD, antithyroid drugs over 5 years with positive TRAb. RNA isolated from PBMCs was used to make the TCR library. In regard to this clonotype: Antigen: not known.

This sequence originates from a female donor with Graves disease. The specimen comprised peripheral blood mononuclear cells (PBMCs), sampled when the disease was refractory, from a patient treated with antithyroid drugs. The genes are TRBV7-9 and TRBJ1-6; the match to TRBD1 covers 8 bases. The CDR3 DNA reads TGTGCCAGCAGCTTTCAGGGGGCGGCGGGTTCACCCCTCCACTTT. The encoded protein is CASSFQGAAGSPLHF.